This T cell receptor (beta chain) is from a study of blood T cells in healthy people across ages (dated by TCRdb to 2013 to 2016). For context, the study as a whole: In model experiments, roughly one uniquely barcoded TCR beta cDNA molecule per two T cells was captured by template switching. The study analyzed two additional independent replicas of 1 million unique cDNA reads from the same blood draw for two donors, one aged 18 to 29 and one aged 80 or older. Age-related changes in TCR beta repertoire diversity were measured in the study by deep sequencing normalized with unique cDNA molecular identifiers. Four age groups were formed from the donors: young (average about 16 years), middle-aged (approximately 41), aged (62) and long-lived (82). To avoid experimental bias, donors of different ages were randomly spread across the sequencing lanes. Here is what the overall study found, with its caveats: The CMV infection status of donors was not known, potentially confounding age-related changes in expanded clonotypes. The long-lived group showed more naive CD4+ T cells, fewer expanded clones and increased TCR diversity than the aged group, suggesting age selection. Total diversity estimates from one million sequenced T cells were considered lower bounds and underestimates. As age increased, observed TCR beta diversity per million T cells dropped in a roughly linear way, and a significant reduction was already evident by age 40. Since profiling was done on bulk unsorted PBMCs, naive and antigen-experienced compartments could not be conclusively compared. There was a strong correlation between observed TCR beta diversity and the percentage of naive T cells measured by flow cytometry.

This clonotype showed up just a few times. It has no known antigen specificity. No much larger clone is present one base from it, and per-base qualities are unavailable. The donors were roughly 38 Caucasian individuals from Russia, aged about 6 to 95 years, who were systemically healthy. Each donor gave around 9 milliliters of peripheral blood, collected into EDTA-treated Vacutainer tubes. Ficoll-Paque density-gradient centrifugation was used to isolate PBMCs, with at least 7 million obtained per sample. Total RNA was extracted from PBMCs with Trizol reagent, with at least 6 micrograms obtained per sample. For every donor, flow cytometry on a PBMC aliquot measured the percentage of naive CD45RAhigh/CD27high T cells. The receptor library was made with 5' RACE. TCRdb lists the instrument as Illumina HiSeq 2500. The second PCR ran for about 6 to 11 cycles and used a J-beta primer mix along with a sample-barcoded 5' primer. A template-switch 5' adaptor carrying 12 random nucleotides introduced a unique molecular identifier onto each TCR beta cDNA molecule. Each sample yielded at least 2.5 million CDR3-containing paired-end reads. First-strand cDNA synthesis was performed from all RNA using the Mint cDNA synthesis kit, with priming by a TRBC-specific oligonucleotide. Following uracil-DNA glycosylase treatment, a first 18-cycle PCR with universal primers M1SS and BC2_uni_R was performed on all cDNA. The paper's data handling went like this. For normalization, 1 million high-quality reads, each with a distinct molecular identifier, were randomly selected from each sample. Instead of being binned into consensus sequences, reads that shared molecular identifiers were thrown out. MiTCR, run with a Q25 quality threshold and the strictest error-elimination algorithm, handled CDR3 identification, clonotype clustering and error correction. Lower-bound total TCR beta diversity was estimated with a nonparametric unseen species model using Euler transformation. TCRdb passed the public sequencing reads through fastp at Q25 and MiXCR, retaining productive beta sequences. Every distinct CDR3 protein forms one entry, paired with its most common genes and DNA. The V and J calls shown here were made by TCRdb, not taken from the authors' results. The sample records 1.5 million to 2 million distinct CDR3 sequences, approximately 28% of which are singletons. Roughly 8% of the sample comes from the top ten.

V lost 3 bases and J lost 3 bases; the stretch between them is 9 bases long. The CDR3 goes from the cysteine to the phenylalanine over 12 residues. Of all the DNA, just the CDR3 is kept, 36 bases in frame from base 1. The germline V gene encodes CDR1 SQVTM and CDR2 ANQGSEA. The chain is made from TRBV29-1 and TRBJ2-7, with a tentative D call of TRBD1 or TRBD2, each matching 5 bases. Sequencing was done on a sample of blood. The TCR was taken from a woman aged 25 to 39 in good health. The DNA sequence reads TGCAGCGTTGATGGGGCGGGCTACGAGCAGTACTTC. Translated, it gives CSVDGAGYEQYF.